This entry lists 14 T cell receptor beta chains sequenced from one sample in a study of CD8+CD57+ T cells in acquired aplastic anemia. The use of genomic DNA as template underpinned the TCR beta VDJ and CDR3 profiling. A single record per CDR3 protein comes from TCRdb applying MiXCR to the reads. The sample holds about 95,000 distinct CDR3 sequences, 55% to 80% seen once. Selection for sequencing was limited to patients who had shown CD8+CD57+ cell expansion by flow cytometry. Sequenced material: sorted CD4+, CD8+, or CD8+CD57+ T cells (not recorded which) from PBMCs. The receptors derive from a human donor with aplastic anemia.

Here the CDR3 DNA reads TGTGCCAGCAGCTCACGCGGGGGGGGACAGGGGGCCTACGAGCAGTACTTC. Translating gives CASSSRGGGQGAYEQYF. The rearrangement uses TRBV11-2 and TRBJ2-7; 11 bases agree with TRBD1. J lost 2 bases, V lost 4 bases, and 10 bases had no gene match. The V gene's germline CDR1 is SGHAT and CDR2 FQNNGV. The CDR3 runs 17 residues.

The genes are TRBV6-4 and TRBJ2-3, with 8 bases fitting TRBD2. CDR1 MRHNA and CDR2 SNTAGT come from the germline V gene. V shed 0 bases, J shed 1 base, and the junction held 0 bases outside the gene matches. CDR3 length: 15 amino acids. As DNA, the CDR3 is TGTGCCAGCAGTGACTCGCGGGGGGGCACAGATACGCAGTATTTT. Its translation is CASSDSRGGTDTQYF.

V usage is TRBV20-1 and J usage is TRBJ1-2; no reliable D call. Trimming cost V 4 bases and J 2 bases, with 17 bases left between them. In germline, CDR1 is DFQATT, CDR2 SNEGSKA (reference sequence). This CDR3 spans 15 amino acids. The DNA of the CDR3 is TGCAGTGCTACCGATTATCAGAGGGTGAACTATGGCTACACCTTC. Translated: CSATDYQRVNYGYTF.

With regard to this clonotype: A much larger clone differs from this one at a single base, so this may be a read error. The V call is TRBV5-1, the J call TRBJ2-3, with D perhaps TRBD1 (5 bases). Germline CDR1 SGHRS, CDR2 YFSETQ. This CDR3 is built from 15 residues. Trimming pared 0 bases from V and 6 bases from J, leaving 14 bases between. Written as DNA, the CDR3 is TGCGCCAGCAGCTTGGGGGTGGTCTCAGGGGATACGCAGTATTTT. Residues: CASSLGVVSGDTQYF.

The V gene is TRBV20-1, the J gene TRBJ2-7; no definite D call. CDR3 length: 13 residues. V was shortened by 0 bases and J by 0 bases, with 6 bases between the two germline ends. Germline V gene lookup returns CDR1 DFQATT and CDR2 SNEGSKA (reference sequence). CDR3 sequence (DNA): TGCAGTGCTAGAGATACATTCTCCTACGAGCAGTACTTC. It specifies CSARDTFSYEQYF.

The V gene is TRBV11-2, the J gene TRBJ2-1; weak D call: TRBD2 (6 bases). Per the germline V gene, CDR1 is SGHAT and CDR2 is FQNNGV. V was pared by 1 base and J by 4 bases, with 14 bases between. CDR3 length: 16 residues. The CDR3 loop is CASSLVGTSLYNEQFF. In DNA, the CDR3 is TGTGCCAGCAGCTTAGTAGGGACTTCTCTGTACAATGAGCAGTTCTTC. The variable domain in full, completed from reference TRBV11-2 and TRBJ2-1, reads EAGVAQSPRYKIIEKRQSVAFWCNPISGHATLYWYQQILGQGPKLLIQFQNNGVVDDSQLPKDRFSAERLKGVDSTLKIQPAKLEDSAVYLCASSLVGTSLYNEQFFGPGTRLTVL.

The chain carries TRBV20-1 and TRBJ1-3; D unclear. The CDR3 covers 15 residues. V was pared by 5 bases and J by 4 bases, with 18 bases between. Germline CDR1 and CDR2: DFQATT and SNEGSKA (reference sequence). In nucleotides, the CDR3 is TGCAGTGCTTATAACCCCGGCTGGTCCGGAAACACCATATATTTT. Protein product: CSAYNPGWSGNTIYF.

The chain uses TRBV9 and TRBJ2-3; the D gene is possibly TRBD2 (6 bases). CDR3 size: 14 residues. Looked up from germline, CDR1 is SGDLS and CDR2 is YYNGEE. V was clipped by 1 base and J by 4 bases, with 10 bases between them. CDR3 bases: TGTGCCAGCAGCGTACGCGGGGTCGCAGATACGCAGTATTTT. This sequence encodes CASSVRGVADTQYF.

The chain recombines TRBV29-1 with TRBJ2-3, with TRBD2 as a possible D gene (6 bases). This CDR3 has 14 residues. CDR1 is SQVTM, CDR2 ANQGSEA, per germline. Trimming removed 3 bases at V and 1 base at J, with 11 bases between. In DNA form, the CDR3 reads TGCAGCGTTGACGGCGGGGTCCGCACAGATACGCAGTATTTT. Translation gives CSVDGGVRTDTQYF.

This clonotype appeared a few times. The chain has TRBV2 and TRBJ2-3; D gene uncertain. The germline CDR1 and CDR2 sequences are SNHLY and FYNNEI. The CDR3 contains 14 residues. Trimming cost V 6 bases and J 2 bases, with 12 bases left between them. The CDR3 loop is CASSPEYLTDTQYF. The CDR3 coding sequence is TGTGCCAGCAGCCCGGAGTATCTCACAGATACGCAGTATTTT. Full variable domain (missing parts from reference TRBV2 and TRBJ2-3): EPEVTQTPSHQVTQMGQEVILRCVPISNHLYFYWYRQILGQKVEFLVSFYNNEISEKSEIFDDQFSVERPDGSNFTLKIRSTKLEDSAMYFCASSPEYLTDTQYFGPGTRLTVL.

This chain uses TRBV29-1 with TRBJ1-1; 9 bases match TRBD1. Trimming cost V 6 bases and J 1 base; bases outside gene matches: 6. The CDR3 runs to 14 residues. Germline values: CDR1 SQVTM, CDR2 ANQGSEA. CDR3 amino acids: CSVHRGPGNTEAFF. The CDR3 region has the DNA TGCAGCGTGCACAGGGGGCCGGGGAACACTGAAGCTTTCTTT.

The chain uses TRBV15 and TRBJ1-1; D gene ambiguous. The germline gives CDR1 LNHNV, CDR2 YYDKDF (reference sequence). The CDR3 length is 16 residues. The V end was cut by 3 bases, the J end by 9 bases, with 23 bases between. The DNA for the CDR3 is TGTGCCACCAGCAGCATCCTAATAGGTACGGACCGAAAAGCTTTCTTT. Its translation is CATSSILIGTDRKAFF.

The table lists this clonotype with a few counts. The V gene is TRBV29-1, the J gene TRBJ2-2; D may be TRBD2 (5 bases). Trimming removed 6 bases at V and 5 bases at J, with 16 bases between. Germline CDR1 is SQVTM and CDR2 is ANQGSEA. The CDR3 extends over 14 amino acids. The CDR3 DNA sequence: TGCAGCGTGCAACTAACTAGTGGGACCGGGGAGCTGTTTTTT. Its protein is CSVQLTSGTGELFF.

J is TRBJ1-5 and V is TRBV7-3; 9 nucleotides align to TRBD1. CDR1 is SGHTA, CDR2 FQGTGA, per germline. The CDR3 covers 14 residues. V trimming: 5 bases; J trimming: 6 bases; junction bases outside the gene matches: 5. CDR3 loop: CASSRQGEGQPQHF. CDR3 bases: TGTGCCAGCAGCCGACAGGGGGAAGGTCAGCCCCAGCATTTT.